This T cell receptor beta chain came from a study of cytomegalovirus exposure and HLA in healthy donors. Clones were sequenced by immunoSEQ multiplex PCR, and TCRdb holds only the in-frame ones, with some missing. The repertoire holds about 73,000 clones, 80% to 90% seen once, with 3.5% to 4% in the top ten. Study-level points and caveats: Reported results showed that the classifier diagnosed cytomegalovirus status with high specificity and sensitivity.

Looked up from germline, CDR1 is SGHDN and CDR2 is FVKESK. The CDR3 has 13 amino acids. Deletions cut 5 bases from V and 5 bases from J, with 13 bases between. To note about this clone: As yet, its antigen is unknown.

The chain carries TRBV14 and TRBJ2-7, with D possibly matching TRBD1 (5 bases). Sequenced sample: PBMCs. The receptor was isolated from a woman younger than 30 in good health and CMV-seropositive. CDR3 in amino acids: CASSVRVLDEQYF. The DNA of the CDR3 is TGTGCCAGCAGCGTCAGGGTTCTAGACGAGCAGTACTTC.